One and the same sample provided the 26 T cell receptor beta chains below, sequenced in a study of shared clonotypes between healthy human individuals. Cells designated naive CD8 were CD45RO-negative and were positively selected for CCR7, with terminally differentiated effector memory CD45RA+ cells excluded. Measured with immunoSEQ multiplex PCR; TCRdb has only the in-frame clones, and not every one. The sample lists under 2,000,000 clones; roughly 95% were seen once. Sequenced material: naive CD8+ T cells sorted from blood. The receptors stem from a man between 18 and 35 years old in good health.

CDR3 in DNA: TGTGCCAGCAGCTCTCACAGGGGGCGCGGGACTGAAGCTTTCTTT. It translates to CASSSHRGRGTEAFF. The rearrangement joins TRBV14 to TRBJ1-1; TRBD1 matches 9 bases. V shed 5 bases and J 5 bases; nucleotides not matched to a gene: 9. CDR3 length: 15 residues. Germline CDR1 is SGHDN and CDR2 is FVKESK.

V is TRBV7-9 and J is TRBJ1-5, with unresolved D. The germline V gene encodes CDR1 SEHNR and CDR2 FQNEAQ (reference sequence). The CDR3 is made up of 14 amino acids. The V and J ends lost 9 bases and 8 bases respectively, with 20 bases between them. CDR3 bases: TGTGCCAGGGGAGCATACGAGGCAAAAAAGCCCCAGCATTTT. Its protein is CARGAYEAKKPQHF.

The chain couples TRBV4-1 to TRBJ2-1; D is ambiguous. The CDR3 is 15 amino acids. The V gene lost 4 bases and the J gene lost 0 bases, with 10 bases spanning the gap. The germline V gene encodes CDR1 MGHRA and CDR2 YSYEKL. The CDR3 region has the DNA TGCGCCAGCAGCCTACAGAAGAGCTCCTACAATGAGCAGTTCTTC. Translated, it gives CASSLQKSSYNEQFF.

Of note for this clone: The identical CDR3 is also encoded by other nucleotide sequences in the sample. This chain connects TRBV4-3 to TRBJ2-3; D is unresolved. Germline-derived CDR1 and CDR2 are LGHNA and YSLEER. V dropped 1 base and J dropped 6 bases, with 8 bases sitting between them. CDR3 length: 13 residues. CDR3 nucleotide sequence: TGCGCCAGCAGCCAAGTCTTTCCGGATACGCAGTATTTT. This gives the protein CASSQVFPDTQYF.

The genes are TRBV6-5 and TRBJ2-7, with TRBD1 identical over 9 bases. With 2 bases clipped from V and 2 bases from J, the junction kept 7 bases outside the gene matches. The CDR3 sequence is 16 residues long. CDR1 is MNHEY and CDR2 is SVGAGI in the germline V gene. CDR3 DNA: TGTGCCAGCAGTTACGGGACCGGGACAGGGACCTACGAGCAGTACTTC. Translating gives CASSYGTGTGTYEQYF.

This chain joins TRBV19 and TRBJ1-1; unclear D gene. There are 10 residues in the CDR3. Germline V gene sequence: CDR1 LNHDA, CDR2 SQIVND (reference sequence). The V end lost 5 bases, the J end lost 7 bases, and 5 bases lay between the germline ends. Here the CDR3 DNA reads TGTGCCAGTAGTCAAGGTGAAGCTTTCTTT. This gives the protein CASSQGEAFF.

The chain couples TRBV5-6 to TRBJ1-1, with a tentative D call TRBD1 (5 bases). The CDR3 has 14 residues. Trimming cost V 4 bases and J 1 base, with 11 bases left between them. Germline-derived CDR1 and CDR2 are SGHDT and YYEEEE. The DNA of the CDR3 is TGTGCCAGCAGCCTATTACAGGAGAACACTGAAGCTTTCTTT. As protein: CASSLLQENTEAFF.

The chain combines TRBV25-1 with TRBJ1-5; D is unresolved. Trimming removed 8 bases from V and 3 bases from J, with 14 bases in between. This CDR3 spans 14 amino acids. Germline CDR1 MGHDK, CDR2 SYGVNS. The CDR3 DNA reads as TGTGCCAGCTCTGAGGCCGGCCACAATCAGCCCCAGCATTTT. Its translation: CASSEAGHNQPQHF.

The chain couples TRBV4-1 to TRBJ2-1; D possibly uses TRBD1 or TRBD2 (5 bases each). This CDR3 has 14 amino acids. V shed 1 base and J shed 15 bases, with 19 bases lying between them. Germline V gene data show CDR1 as MGHRA and CDR2 as YSYEKL. The CDR3 sequence: CASSQVGDQTTRFF. DNA for the CDR3: TGCGCCAGCAGCCAAGTGGGGGACCAAACTACGCGGTTCTTC.

The V call is TRBV28, the J call TRBJ1-2; D is unclear. The CDR3 consists of 10 residues. The germline CDR1 and CDR2 sequences are MDHEN and SYDVKM. The V end lost 7 bases, the J end lost 3 bases, and 3 bases lay between the germline ends. This CDR3 is CASMDYGYTF. The CDR3 DNA is TGTGCCAGCATGGACTATGGCTACACCTTC.

The J gene is TRBJ2-3, the V gene TRBV29-1, with 10 bases that match TRBD2. There are 14 residues in the CDR3. The germline CDR1 and CDR2 sequences are SQVTM and ANQGSEA. V trimming: 6 bases; J trimming: 1 base; junction bases outside the gene matches: 4. CDR3: CSVVAGGRTDTQYF. The DNA of the CDR3 is TGCAGCGTGGTAGCGGGAGGCCGCACAGATACGCAGTATTTT.

This chain joins TRBV4-3 and TRBJ2-1, with unresolved D. There are 16 residues in the CDR3. The V gene lost 0 bases and the J gene lost 4 bases, with 13 bases spanning the gap. CDR1 and CDR2 (germline): LGHNA, YSLEER. This CDR3 reads CASSQDILSSYNEQFF. CDR3 in DNA: TGCGCCAGCAGCCAAGATATCCTCTCCTCATACAATGAGCAGTTCTTC.

Remarks on this clone: Other DNA sequences in the sample encode the same CDR3. This chain links TRBV11-2 with TRBJ2-5; D perhaps matches TRBD2 (6 bases). This CDR3 region has 13 residues. The V end was cut by 2 bases, the J end by 5 bases, with 9 bases between. The germline V gene encodes CDR1 SGHAT and CDR2 FQNNGV. DNA of the CDR3: TGTGCCAGCAGCTTAAGCGGAGGGGAGACCCAGTACTTC. Translation: CASSLSGGETQYF.

V is TRBV4-2 and J is TRBJ2-7; possibly TRBD1 or TRBD2 for D (5 bases each). The CDR3 totals 16 residues. Germline CDR1 reads LGHNA; CDR2 reads YNFKEQ. V was trimmed by 0 bases and J by 6 bases, leaving 18 bases between them. The CDR3 loop is CASSQDLGTPTLEQYF. The DNA for the CDR3 is TGTGCCAGCAGCCAAGATTTGGGGACCCCCACCCTCGAGCAGTACTTC.

This sequence joins TRBV11-1 and TRBJ2-5; the D gene is possibly TRBD1 (6 bases). The CDR3 runs 14 residues. With 4 bases removed from V and 1 base from J, the gap between germline ends came to 10 bases. Germline V gene sequence: CDR1 SGHAT, CDR2 FQDESV (reference sequence). The CDR3 reads CASSSDSLQETQYF. DNA of the CDR3: TGTGCCAGCAGCTCGGACAGCCTCCAAGAGACCCAGTACTTC.

This clone has a single count. V and J are TRBV4-3 and TRBJ2-7; D not certain. Trimming shortened V by 0 bases and J by 3 bases, and 21 bases separated the two germline ends. CDR1 is LGHNA, CDR2 YSLEER, per germline. The CDR3 is 18 residues long. The CDR3 DNA sequence: TGCGCCAGCAGCCAAGATCGCTTCGAATTGCGTCCCCTCTACGAGCAGTACTTC. Encoded protein: CASSQDRFELRPLYEQYF.

This clone was seen a single time. The chain is built from TRBV11-2 and TRBJ2-7; TRBD1 aligns across 7 bases. Germline V gene data show CDR1 as SGHAT and CDR2 as FQNNGV. The CDR3 length is 15 residues. V lost 0 bases, J lost 7 bases, and 9 bases stayed unmatched. CDR3 bases: TGTGCCAGCAGCTTAGACCGGAGACAGGGCCGGGAGCAGTACTTC. As protein: CASSLDRRQGREQYF. The variable domain in full, completed from reference TRBV11-2 and TRBJ2-7, reads EAGVAQSPRYKIIEKRQSVAFWCNPISGHATLYWYQQILGQGPKLLIQFQNNGVVDDSQLPKDRFSAERLKGVDSTLKIQPAKLEDSAVYLCASSLDRRQGREQYFGPGTRLTVT.

The chain links TRBV6-5 to TRBJ2-2; TRBD1 agrees at 12 bases. J lost 3 bases, V lost 4 bases, and 3 bases had no gene match. Germline V lookup: CDR1 MNHEY, CDR2 SVGAGI. The CDR3 is 16 amino acids. The CDR3 DNA follows: TGTGCCAGCAGTTCAGGGACAGGGGGCCACACCGGGGAGCTGTTTTTT. Its protein is CASSSGTGGHTGELFF.

The CDR3 nucleotides read TGCGCCAGCAGTGATGTAGCGGACTCCTACAATGAGCAGTTCTTC. It is translated as CASSDVADSYNEQFF. The chain is built from TRBV10-1 and TRBJ2-1, with D possibly matching TRBD2 (6 bases). CDR1 is WNHNN and CDR2 is SYGVQD in the germline V gene (reference sequence). Trimming pared 3 bases from V and 0 bases from J, leaving 9 bases between. This CDR3 has 15 amino acids.

As regards this clone: Distinct nucleotide sequences in the sample also encode this CDR3. This sequence joins TRBV5-4 and TRBJ2-7; D uncertain. Germline lookup yields CDR1 SGHNT and CDR2 YYREEE (reference sequence). V dropped 4 bases and J dropped 3 bases, with 8 bases sitting between them. There are 12 residues in the CDR3. In DNA, the CDR3 is TGTGCCAGCAGCCCCTTGGGCTACGAGCAGTACTTC. Protein: CASSPLGYEQYF.

The rearrangement uses TRBV27 and TRBJ1-5, with TRBD1 identical over 10 bases. In germline, CDR1 is MNHEY, CDR2 SMNVEV (reference sequence). This CDR3 has 16 amino acids. The junction had 8 bases not matched to a gene; V was cut back by 6 bases and J by 3 bases. CDR3 protein: CASSALGTGDNQPQHF. The CDR3 region has the DNA TGTGCCAGCAGCGCCCTCGGGACAGGGGACAATCAGCCCCAGCATTTT.

Concerning this clone: Possible read error: a much larger clone is one base away. The same CDR3 also results from other DNA sequences found in this sample. The chain combines TRBV27 with TRBJ1-1; TRBD1 is a possible D gene (5 bases). This CDR3 has 13 residues. Per germline, CDR1 MNHEY and CDR2 SMNVEV (reference sequence). The V and J ends lost 6 bases and 1 base respectively, with 9 bases between them. Here the CDR3 DNA reads TGTGCCAGCAGCCTGGGGGGGAACACTGAAGCTTTCTTT. Its protein product is CASSLGGNTEAFF.

The chain is built from TRBV29-1 and TRBJ1-3; no reliable D call. V lost 4 bases and J lost 4, with 8 bases in between. CDR3 length: 12 residues. Germline assignment: CDR1 SQVTM and CDR2 ANQGSEA. The CDR3 region has the DNA TGCAGCGTTGTACATTCCGGAAACACCATATATTTT. It translates to CSVVHSGNTIYF.

V and J are TRBV7-2 and TRBJ2-3; unclear D gene. Per the germline V gene, CDR1 is SGHTA and CDR2 is FQGNSA. Trimming took off 5 bases at V and 1 base at J, with 10 bases between the two ends. The CDR3 consists of 14 residues. CDR3 sequence (DNA): TGTGCCAGCAGCCAACCCTCCGGCACAGATACGCAGTATTTT. The encoded protein is CASSQPSGTDTQYF. The entire variable domain, with the rest obtained from reference TRBV7-2 and TRBJ2-3, is as follows: GAGVSQSPSNKVTEKGKDVELRCDPISGHTALYWYRQSLGQGLEFLIYFQGNSAPDKSGLPSDRFSAERTGGSVSTLTIQRTQQEDSAVYLCASSQPSGTDTQYFGPGTRLTVL.

This sequence joins TRBV4-1 and TRBJ1-5; TRBD1 is a possible D gene (5 bases). The CDR3 consists of 18 residues. Trimming cost V 0 bases and J 4 bases, with 19 bases left between them. CDR1 and CDR2 (germline): MGHRA, YSYEKL. CDR3 amino acids: CASSQEWEGDFPNQPQHF. The CDR3 bases are TGCGCCAGCAGCCAAGAATGGGAAGGGGATTTTCCGAATCAGCCCCAGCATTTT.

On this clone itself: One junction end disagrees with the germline gene, perhaps due to a read error. The chain uses TRBV6-6 and TRBJ1-2; D is unclear. This CDR3 is 12 amino acids long. Germline assignment: CDR1 MNHNY and CDR2 SVGAGI (reference sequence). The CDR3 spells CAGSYSNYGYTF. The CDR3 coding sequence is TGTGCCGGCAGTTACTCGAACTATGGCTACACCTTC.